This TCR beta chain was retrieved from a study of blood T cells in healthy people across ages (dated by TCRdb to between 2015 and 2017). Concerning the study at large: In model experiments, template switching captured roughly one uniquely barcoded TCR beta cDNA molecule for every two T cells. The study measured age-related changes in TCR beta repertoire diversity using deep sequencing normalized with unique cDNA molecular identifiers. The donors were divided into four age groups: young (average approximately 16 years), middle-aged (approximately 42), aged (approximately 59) and long-lived (about 80). To avoid experimental bias, donors of different ages were randomly spread across the sequencing lanes. Using the same blood draw, the study looked at two additional independent replicas of 1 million unique cDNA reads for two donors, one aged 18 to 30 and the other aged 80 or older. Findings and caveats that apply to the study as a whole: Because donor CMV infection status was unknown, age-related changes in expanded clonotypes were potentially confounded. As age increased, observed TCR beta diversity per million T cells dropped in a roughly linear way, and a significant reduction was already evident by age 40. Since profiling was done on bulk unsorted PBMCs, naive and antigen-experienced compartments could not be conclusively compared. Compared with the aged group, more naive CD4+ T cells, fewer expanded clones and increased TCR diversity were shown by the long-lived group, suggesting age selection. Observed TCR beta diversity correlated strongly with the percentage of naive T cells measured by flow cytometry. Estimates of total diversity based on one million sequenced T cells were regarded as lower bounds and as underestimates.

This clonotype came up many times. Its recognized antigen is unknown. Base qualities are not provided; no much larger clone lies one nucleotide away. The 40 or so donors, aged roughly 6 to 100 years, were systemically healthy Caucasian individuals from Russia. Each donor gave ten milliliters of peripheral blood, collected into EDTA-treated Vacutainer tubes. Ficoll-Paque density-gradient centrifugation was used to isolate PBMCs, with at least 6.5 million per sample. Total RNA, at least 6 micrograms per sample, was extracted from PBMCs with Trizol reagent. For every donor, an aliquot of PBMCs went through flow cytometry to measure the percentages of naive CD45RAhigh/CD27high T cells. The library was produced with 5' RACE. Sequencing was carried out with an Illumina HiSeq 2500. A second PCR of roughly 6 to 11 cycles was performed with a sample-barcoded 5' primer and a J-beta primer mix. A unique molecular identifier was introduced onto each TCR beta cDNA molecule by a template-switch 5' adaptor carrying 12 random nucleotides. Each sample yielded at least 3 million CDR3-containing paired-end reads. First-strand cDNA synthesis was performed from all RNA using the Mint cDNA synthesis kit, with priming by a TRBC-specific oligonucleotide. All cDNA was treated with uracil-DNA glycosylase and then went through a first 18-cycle PCR with the universal primers M1SS and BC2_uni_R. As for the original processing: For normalization, 1 million high-quality reads, each with a distinct molecular identifier, were randomly selected from each sample. Reads sharing molecular identifiers were discarded rather than binned into consensus sequences. MiTCR, with a Q25 quality threshold and the strictest error-elimination algorithm, was used for CDR3 identification, clonotype clustering and error correction. A nonparametric unseen species model using Euler transformation provided a lower-bound estimate of total TCR beta diversity. TCRdb ran its own pipeline on the public reads, namely fastp trimming at Q25 and MiXCR clone calling, and kept in-frame beta chains. When rows share a CDR3 protein, they turn into one entry using the most common DNA and genes. The V and J calls and clone size are TCRdb's, not the authors'. The table for this sample lists around 870,000 distinct CDR3 sequences; around 26% of them were counted only once. The top ten clones comprise 17% of the sample.

This TCR was sampled from a woman older than 75 in good health. The sequencing input was blood.

The DNA sequence is as follows: TGTGCCAGCAAGGAGCGGGGGCCGAGCTCCTACAATGAGCAGTTCTTC. Translated, it reads CASKERGPSSYNEQFF. This chain is built from TRBV6-2 or TRBV6-3 and TRBJ2-1; 8 junctional bases match TRBD2. The germline V gene provides CDR1 MNHEY and CDR2 SVGEGT. The CDR3, from cysteine to phenylalanine, totals 16 residues. Just the 48-base CDR3 DNA is kept, in frame starting at base 1. Germline trimming amounts to 7 bases on V and 0 bases on J, with 8 as the count of junction bases outside the gene matches.